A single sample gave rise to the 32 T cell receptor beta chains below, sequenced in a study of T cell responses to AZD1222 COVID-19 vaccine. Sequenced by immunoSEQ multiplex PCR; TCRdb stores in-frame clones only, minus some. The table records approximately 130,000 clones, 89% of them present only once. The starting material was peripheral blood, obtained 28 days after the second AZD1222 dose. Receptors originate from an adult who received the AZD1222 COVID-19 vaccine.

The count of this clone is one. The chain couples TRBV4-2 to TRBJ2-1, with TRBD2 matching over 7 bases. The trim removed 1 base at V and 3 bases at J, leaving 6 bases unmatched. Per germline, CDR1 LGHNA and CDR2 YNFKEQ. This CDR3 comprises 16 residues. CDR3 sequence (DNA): TGTGCCAGCAGCCAAGGTGCGGGAGATGTCTACAATGAGCAGTTCTTC. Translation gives CASSQGAGDVYNEQFF.

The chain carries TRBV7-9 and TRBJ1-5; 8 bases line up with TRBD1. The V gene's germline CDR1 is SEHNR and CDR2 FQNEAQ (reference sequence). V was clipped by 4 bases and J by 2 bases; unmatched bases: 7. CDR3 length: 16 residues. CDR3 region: CASSSNQGARNQPQHF. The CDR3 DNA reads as TGTGCCAGCAGCTCAAACCAGGGGGCTCGCAATCAGCCCCAGCATTTT.

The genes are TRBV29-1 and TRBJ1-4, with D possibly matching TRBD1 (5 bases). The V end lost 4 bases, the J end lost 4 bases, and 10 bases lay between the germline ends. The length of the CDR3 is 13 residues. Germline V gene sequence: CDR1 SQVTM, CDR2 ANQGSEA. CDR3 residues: CSVGDGSNEKLFF. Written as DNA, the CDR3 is TGCAGCGTTGGGGACGGGAGTAATGAAAAACTGTTTTTT.

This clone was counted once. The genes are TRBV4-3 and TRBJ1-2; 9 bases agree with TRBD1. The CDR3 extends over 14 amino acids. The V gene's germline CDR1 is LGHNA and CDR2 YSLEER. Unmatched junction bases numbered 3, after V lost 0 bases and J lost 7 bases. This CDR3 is CASSQEGTGFGYTF. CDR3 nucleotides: TGCGCCAGCAGCCAAGAGGGGACAGGGTTTGGCTACACCTTC.

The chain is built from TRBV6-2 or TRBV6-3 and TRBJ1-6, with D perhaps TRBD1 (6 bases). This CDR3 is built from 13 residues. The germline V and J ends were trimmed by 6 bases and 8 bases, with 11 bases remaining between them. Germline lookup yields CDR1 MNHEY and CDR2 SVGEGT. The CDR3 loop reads CASSRPGDSPLHF. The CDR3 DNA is TGTGCCAGCAGCCGACCAGGGGATTCACCCCTCCACTTT.

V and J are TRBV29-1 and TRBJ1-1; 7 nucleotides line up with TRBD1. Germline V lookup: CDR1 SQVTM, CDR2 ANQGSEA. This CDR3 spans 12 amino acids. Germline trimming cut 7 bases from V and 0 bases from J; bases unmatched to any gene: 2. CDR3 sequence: CSADRLNTEAFF. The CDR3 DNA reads TGCAGCGCGGACAGGTTGAACACTGAAGCTTTCTTT.

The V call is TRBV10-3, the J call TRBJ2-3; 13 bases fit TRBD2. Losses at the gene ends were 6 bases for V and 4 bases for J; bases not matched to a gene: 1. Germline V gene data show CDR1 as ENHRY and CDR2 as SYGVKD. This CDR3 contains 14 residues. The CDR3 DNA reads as TGTGCCATCAGCACTAGCGGGAGGGCAGATACGCAGTATTTT. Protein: CAISTSGRADTQYF.

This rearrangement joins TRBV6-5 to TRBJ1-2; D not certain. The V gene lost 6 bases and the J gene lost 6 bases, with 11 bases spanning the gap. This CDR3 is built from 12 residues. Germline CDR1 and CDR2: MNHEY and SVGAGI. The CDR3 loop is CASRRRPNGYTF. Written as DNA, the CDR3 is TGTGCCAGCAGGAGACGGCCCAATGGCTACACCTTC.

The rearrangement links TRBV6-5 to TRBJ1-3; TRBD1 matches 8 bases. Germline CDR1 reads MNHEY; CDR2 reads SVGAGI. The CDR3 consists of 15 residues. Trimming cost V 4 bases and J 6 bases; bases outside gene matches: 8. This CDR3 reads CASSSGQGGLNTIYF. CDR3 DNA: TGTGCCAGCAGTTCCGGACAGGGAGGACTAAACACCATATATTTT.

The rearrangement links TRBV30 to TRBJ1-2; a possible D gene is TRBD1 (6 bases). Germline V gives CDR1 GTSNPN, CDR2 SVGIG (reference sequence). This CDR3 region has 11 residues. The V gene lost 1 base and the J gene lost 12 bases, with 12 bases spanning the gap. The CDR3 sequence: CAWSGGGSHTF. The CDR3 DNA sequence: TGTGCCTGGAGTGGCGGGGGCTCACACACCTTC.

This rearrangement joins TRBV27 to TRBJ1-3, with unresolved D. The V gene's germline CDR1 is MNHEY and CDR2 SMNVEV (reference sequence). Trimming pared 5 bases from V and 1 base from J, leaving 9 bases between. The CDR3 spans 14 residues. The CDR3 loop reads CASSPRGSGNTIYF. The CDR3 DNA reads TGTGCCAGCAGTCCCCGCGGGTCTGGAAACACCATATATTTT.

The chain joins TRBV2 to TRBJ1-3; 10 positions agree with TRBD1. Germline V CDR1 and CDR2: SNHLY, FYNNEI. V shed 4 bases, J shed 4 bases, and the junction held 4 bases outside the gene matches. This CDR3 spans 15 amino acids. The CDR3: CASSVWTGGGNTIYF. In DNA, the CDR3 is TGTGCCAGCAGTGTATGGACAGGGGGAGGAAACACCATATATTTT.

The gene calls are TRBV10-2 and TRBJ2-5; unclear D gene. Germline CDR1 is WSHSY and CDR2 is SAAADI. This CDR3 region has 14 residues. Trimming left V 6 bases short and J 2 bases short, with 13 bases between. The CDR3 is CASRDLAAQETQYF. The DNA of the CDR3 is TGCGCCAGCAGGGATTTGGCTGCTCAAGAGACCCAGTACTTC.

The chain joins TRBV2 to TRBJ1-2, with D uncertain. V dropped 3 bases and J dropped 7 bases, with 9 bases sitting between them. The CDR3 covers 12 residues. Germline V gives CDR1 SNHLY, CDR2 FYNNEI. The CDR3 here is CASSEQVFGYTF. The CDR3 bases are TGTGCCAGCAGTGAGCAGGTATTTGGCTACACCTTC.

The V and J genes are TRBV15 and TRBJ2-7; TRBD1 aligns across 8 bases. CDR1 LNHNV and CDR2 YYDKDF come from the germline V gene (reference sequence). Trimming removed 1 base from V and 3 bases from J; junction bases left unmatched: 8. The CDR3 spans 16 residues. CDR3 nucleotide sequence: TGTGCCACCAGCAGAGCAGGGGGCGCGGCATTCTACGAGCAGTACTTC. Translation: CATSRAGGAAFYEQYF.

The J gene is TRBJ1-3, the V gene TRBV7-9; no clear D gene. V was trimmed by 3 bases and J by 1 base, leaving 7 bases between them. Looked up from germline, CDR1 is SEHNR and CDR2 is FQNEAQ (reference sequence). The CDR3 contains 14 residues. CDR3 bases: TGTGCCAGCAGCTTCGGAAATTCTGGAAACACCATATATTTT. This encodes CASSFGNSGNTIYF.

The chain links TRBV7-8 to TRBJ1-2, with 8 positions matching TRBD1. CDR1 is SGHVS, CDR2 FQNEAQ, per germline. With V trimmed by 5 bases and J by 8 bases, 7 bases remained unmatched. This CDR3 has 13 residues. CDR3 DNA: TGTGCCAGCAGCGACCGCTGGGACAGGGGCTACACCTTC. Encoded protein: CASSDRWDRGYTF. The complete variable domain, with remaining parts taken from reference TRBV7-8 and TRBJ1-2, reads GAGVSQSPRYKVAKRGQDVALRCDPISGHVSLFWYQQALGQGPEFLTYFQNEAQLDKSGLPSDRFFAERPEGSVSTLKIQRTQQEDSAVYLCASSDRWDRGYTFGSGTRLTVV.

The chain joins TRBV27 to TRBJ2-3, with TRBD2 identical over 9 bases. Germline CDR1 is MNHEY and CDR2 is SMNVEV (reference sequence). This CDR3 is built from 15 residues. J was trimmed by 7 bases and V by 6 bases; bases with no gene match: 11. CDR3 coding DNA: TGTGCCAGCAGCCACTCGGCGGGGGGGTTAAATACGCAGTATTTT. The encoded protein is CASSHSAGGLNTQYF.

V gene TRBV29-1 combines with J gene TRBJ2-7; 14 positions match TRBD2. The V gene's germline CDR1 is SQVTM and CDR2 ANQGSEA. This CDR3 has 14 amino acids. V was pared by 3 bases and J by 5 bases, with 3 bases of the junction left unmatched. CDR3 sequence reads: CSVDGTSGSDEQYF. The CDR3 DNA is TGCAGCGTTGATGGGACTAGCGGGAGCGACGAGCAGTACTTC.

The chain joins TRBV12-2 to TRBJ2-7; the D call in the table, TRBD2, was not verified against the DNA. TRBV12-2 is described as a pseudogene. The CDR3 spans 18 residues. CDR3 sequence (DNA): TGTGCAAGTCGCTTAGGATGGGTAGCGGGAGTTCCTTTGAGGGAGCAGTACTTC. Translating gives CASRLGWVAGVPLREQYF.

Written as DNA, the CDR3 is TGTGCCAGCAGCCCGGGACAGGGTGGCGGCTACACCTTC. Its translation: CASSPGQGGGYTF. The V call is TRBV12-3 or TRBV12-4, the J call TRBJ1-2; 9 nucleotides line up with TRBD1. The CDR3 totals 13 residues. V lost 6 bases to trimming and J lost 8 bases; unmatched junction nucleotides: 7.

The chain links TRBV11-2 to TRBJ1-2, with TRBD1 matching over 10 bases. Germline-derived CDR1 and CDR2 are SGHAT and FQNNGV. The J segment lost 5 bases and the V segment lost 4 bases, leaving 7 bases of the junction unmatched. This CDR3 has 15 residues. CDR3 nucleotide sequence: TGTGCCAGCAGCTCCCCGGGACAGGGGTATTATGGCTACACCTTC. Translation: CASSSPGQGYYGYTF. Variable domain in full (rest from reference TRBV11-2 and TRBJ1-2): EAGVAQSPRYKIIEKRQSVAFWCNPISGHATLYWYQQILGQGPKLLIQFQNNGVVDDSQLPKDRFSAERLKGVDSTLKIQPAKLEDSAVYLCASSSPGQGYYGYTFGSGTRLTVV.

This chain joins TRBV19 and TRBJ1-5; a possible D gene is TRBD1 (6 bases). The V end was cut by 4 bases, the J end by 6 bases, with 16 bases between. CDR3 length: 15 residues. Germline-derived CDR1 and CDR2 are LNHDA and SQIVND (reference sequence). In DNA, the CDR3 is TGTGCCAGTAGTACTCTCAGGGGTGGGGGTCAGCCCCAGCATTTT. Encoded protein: CASSTLRGGGQPQHF.

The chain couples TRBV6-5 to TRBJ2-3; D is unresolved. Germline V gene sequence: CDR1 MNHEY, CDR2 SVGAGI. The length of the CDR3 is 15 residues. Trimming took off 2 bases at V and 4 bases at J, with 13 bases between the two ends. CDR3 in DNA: TGTGCCAGCAGTTACCCTACCGATATCCCAGATACGCAGTATTTT. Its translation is CASSYPTDIPDTQYF.

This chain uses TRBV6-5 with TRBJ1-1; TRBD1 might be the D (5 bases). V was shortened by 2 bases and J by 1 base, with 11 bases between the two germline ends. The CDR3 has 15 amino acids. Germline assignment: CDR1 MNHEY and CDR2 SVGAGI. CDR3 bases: TGTGCCAGCAGTTACGTGGGACTATCGAACACTGAAGCTTTCTTT. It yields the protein CASSYVGLSNTEAFF.

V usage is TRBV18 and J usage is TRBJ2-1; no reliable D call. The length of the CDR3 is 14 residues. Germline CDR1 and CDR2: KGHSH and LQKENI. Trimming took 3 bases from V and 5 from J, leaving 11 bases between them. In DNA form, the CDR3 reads TGTGCCAGCTCACCCCCCGCTACAAACAATGAGCAGTTCTTC. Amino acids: CASSPPATNNEQFF.

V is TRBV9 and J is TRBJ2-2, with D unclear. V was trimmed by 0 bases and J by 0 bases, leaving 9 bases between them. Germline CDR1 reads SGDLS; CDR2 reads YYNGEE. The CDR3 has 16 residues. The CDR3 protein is CASSVAAYANTGELFF. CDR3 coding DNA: TGTGCCAGCAGCGTAGCGGCTTATGCGAACACCGGGGAGCTGTTTTTT.

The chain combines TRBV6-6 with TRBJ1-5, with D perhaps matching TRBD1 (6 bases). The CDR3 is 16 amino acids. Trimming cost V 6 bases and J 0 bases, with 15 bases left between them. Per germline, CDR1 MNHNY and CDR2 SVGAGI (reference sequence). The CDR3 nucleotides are TGTGCCAGCAGCCTATCCGGGACATATAGCAATCAGCCCCAGCATTTT. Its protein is CASSLSGTYSNQPQHF.

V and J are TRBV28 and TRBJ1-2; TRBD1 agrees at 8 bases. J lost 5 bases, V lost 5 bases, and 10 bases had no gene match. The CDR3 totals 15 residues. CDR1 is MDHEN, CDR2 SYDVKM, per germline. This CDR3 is CASSTAGTGSYGYTF. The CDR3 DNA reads TGTGCCAGCAGTACAGCCGGGACAGGATCGTATGGCTACACCTTC.

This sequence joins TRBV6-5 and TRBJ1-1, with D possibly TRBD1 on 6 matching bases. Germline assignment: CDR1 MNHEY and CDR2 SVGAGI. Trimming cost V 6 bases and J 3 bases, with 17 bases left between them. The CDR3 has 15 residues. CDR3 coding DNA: TGTGCCAGCAGACAACTTACAGGGTATCACACTGAAGCTTTCTTT. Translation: CASRQLTGYHTEAFF.

CDR3 bases: TGTGCCAGTAGTATAGTGGGGATCGGCCAGTTTAGCAATCAGCCCCAGCATTTT. This encodes CASSIVGIGQFSNQPQHF. V usage is TRBV19 and J usage is TRBJ1-5, with no clear D. The CDR3 runs to 18 residues. Trimming cost V 1 base and J 0 bases, with 16 bases left between them. In germline, CDR1 is LNHDA, CDR2 SQIVND (reference sequence).

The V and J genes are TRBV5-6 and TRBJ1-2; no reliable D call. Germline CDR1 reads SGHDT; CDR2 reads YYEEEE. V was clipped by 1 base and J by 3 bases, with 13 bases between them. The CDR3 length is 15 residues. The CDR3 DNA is TGTGCCAGCAGCTTGACGGGTCCTACTCACTATGGCTACACCTTC. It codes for CASSLTGPTHYGYTF.